This TCR beta chain was identified in a study of T-cell reconstitution after alpha-beta-depleted transplantation in children. Comments on this clonotype: The target antigen is unknown.

Notes on the study in general: The origin of alpha-beta T cells about two months after transplant was reportedly several hundred expanded graft clones. There were some patients whose high TCRbeta diversity at day 60 came from surviving recipient T cells and thymic progenitors.

Unique molecular identifiers were built into the TCRbeta library. MiXCR, applied by TCRdb to the PCR reads, yields one record per CDR3 protein. The table records more than 200,000 distinct CDR3 sequences, 20% to 30% of them present only once. Trimming cost V 7 bases and J 3 bases; bases outside gene matches: 13. This CDR3 has 17 residues. Per the germline V gene, CDR1 is MNHEY and CDR2 is SVGEGT. The chain recombines TRBV6-2 or TRBV6-3 with TRBJ2-1; 9 bases match TRBD2. The receptor's source is a female patient aged 2-15 years who had a stem cell transplant for congenital amegakaryocytic thrombocytopenia, so the T cells may come from the graft donor. The sample was PBMCs, mostly from graft donor cells, taken 360 days after TCRalphabeta/CD19-depleted stem cell transplant. The CDR3 sequence is CASTFPRASGIYNEQFF. As DNA, the CDR3 is TGTGCCAGCACTTTTCCCCGAGCTAGCGGGATCTACAATGAGCAGTTCTTC.